The clone carrying this TCR beta chain was seen a handful of times. V was clipped by 0 bases and J by 5 bases, with 13 bases between them. Germline CDR1 and CDR2: GTSNPN and SVGIG (reference sequence). The CDR3 totals 14 residues. The data belong to a study of spatial heterogeneity in lung cancer. TCRdb passed the 5' RACE reads through MiXCR, listing each CDR3 protein once. The sample carries around 110,000 distinct CDR3 sequences, 9.5% to 15% recorded once. The time point is: blood at routine non-recurrence follow-up after resection. Whole RNA obtained from tumor, nontumor lung or frozen PBMC underwent sequencing without sorting.

Material: PBMCs, obtained at follow-up. This receptor was identified in a male donor with early-stage non-small cell lung cancer. The rearrangement links TRBV30 to TRBJ1-1, with a weak D call TRBD1 (5 bases). CDR3 amino acids: CAWSVYSGVTEAFF. The CDR3 DNA follows: TGTGCCTGGAGTGTATACTCGGGGGTAACTGAAGCTTTCTTT.